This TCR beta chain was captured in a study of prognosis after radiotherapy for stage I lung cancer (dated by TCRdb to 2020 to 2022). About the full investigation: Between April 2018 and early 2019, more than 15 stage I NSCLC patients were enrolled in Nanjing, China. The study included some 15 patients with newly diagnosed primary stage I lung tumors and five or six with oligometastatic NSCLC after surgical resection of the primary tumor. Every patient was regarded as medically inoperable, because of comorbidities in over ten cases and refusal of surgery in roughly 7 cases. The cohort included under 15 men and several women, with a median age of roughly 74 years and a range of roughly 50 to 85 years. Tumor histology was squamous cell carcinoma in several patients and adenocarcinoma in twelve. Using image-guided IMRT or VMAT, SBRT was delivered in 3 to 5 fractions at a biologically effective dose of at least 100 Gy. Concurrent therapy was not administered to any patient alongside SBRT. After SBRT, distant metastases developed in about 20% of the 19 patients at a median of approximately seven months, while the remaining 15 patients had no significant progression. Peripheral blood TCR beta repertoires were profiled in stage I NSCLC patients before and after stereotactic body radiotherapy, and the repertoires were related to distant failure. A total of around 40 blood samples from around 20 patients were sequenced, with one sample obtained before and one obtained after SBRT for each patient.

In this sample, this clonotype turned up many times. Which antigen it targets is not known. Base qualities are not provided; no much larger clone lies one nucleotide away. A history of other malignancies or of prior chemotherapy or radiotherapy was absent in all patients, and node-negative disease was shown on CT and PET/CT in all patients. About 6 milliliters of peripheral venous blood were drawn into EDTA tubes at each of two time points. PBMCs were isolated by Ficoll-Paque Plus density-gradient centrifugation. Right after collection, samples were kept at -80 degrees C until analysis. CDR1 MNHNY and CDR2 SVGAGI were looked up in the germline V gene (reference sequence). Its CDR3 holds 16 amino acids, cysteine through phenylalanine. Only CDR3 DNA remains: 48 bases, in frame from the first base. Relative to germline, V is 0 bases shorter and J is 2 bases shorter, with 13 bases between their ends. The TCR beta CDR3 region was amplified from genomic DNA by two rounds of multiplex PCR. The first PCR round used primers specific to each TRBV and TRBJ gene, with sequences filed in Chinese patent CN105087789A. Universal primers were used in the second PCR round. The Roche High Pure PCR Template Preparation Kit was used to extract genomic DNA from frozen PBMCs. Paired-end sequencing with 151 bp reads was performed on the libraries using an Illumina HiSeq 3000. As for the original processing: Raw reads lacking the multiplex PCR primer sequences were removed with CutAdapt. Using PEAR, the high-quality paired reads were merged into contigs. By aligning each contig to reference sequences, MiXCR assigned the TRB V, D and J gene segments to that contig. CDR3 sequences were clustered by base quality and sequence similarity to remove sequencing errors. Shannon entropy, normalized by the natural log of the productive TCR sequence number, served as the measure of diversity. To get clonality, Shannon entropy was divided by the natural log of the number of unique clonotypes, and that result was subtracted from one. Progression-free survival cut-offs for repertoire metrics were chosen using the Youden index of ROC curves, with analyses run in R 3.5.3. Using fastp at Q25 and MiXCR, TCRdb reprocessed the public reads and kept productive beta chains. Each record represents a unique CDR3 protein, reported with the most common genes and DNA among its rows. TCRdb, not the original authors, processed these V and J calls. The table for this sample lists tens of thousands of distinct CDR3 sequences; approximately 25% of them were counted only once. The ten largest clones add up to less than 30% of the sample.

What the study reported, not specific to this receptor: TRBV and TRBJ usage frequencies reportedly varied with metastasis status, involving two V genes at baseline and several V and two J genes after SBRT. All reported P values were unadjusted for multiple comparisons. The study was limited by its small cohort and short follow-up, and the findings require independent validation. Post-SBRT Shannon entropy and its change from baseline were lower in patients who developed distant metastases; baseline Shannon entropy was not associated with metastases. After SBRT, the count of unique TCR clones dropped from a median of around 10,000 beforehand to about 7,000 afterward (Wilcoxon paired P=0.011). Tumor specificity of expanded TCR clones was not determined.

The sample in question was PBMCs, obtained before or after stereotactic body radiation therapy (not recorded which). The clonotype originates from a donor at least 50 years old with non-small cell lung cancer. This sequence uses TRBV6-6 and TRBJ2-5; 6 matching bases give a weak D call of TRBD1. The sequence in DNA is TGTGCCAGCAGTTACTCGACCGCTCAGGGGCAAGAGACCCAGTACTTC. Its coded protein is CASSYSTAQGQETQYF.